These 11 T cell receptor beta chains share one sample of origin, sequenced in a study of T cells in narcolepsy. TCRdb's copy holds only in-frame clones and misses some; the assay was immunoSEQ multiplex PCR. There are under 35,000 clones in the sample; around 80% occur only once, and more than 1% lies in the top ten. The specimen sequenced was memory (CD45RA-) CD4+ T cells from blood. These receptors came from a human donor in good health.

The CDR3 here is CASSLPRDAYNSPLHF. CDR3 in DNA: TGTGCCAGCAGCTTACCCAGGGACGCCTATAATTCACCCCTCCACTTT. The gene calls are TRBV7-2 and TRBJ1-6, with a possible D match to TRBD1 (5 bases). CDR1 and CDR2 (germline): SGHTA, FQGNSA. The CDR3 spans 16 residues. Between the trimmed V and J ends, which lost 2 bases and 2 bases, there was a span of 10 bases.

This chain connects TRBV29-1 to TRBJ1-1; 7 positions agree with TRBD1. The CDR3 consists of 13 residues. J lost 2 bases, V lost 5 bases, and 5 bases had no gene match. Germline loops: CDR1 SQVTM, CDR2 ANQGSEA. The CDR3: CSVRGQVNTEAFF. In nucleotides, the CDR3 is TGCAGCGTTCGAGGACAGGTTAACACTGAAGCTTTCTTT.

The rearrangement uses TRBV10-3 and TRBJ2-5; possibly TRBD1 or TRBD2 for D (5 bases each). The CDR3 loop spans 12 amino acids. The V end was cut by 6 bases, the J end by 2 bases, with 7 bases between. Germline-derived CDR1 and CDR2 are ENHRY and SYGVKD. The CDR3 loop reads CAIRGPQETQYF. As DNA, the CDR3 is TGTGCCATCAGGGGACCTCAAGAGACCCAGTACTTC.

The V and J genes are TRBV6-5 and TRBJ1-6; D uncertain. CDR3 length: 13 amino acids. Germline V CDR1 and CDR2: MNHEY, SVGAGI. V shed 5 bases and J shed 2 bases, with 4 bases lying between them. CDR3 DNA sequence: TGTGCCAGCAGTCGGGCCTATAATTCACCCCTCCACTTT. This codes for CASSRAYNSPLHF.

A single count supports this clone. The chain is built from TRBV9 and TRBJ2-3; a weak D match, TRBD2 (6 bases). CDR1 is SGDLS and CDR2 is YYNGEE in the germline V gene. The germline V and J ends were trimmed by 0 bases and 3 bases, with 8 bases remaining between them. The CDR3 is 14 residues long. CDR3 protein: CASSVAGETDTQYF. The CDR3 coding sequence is TGTGCCAGCAGCGTAGCGGGAGAAACAGATACGCAGTATTTT.

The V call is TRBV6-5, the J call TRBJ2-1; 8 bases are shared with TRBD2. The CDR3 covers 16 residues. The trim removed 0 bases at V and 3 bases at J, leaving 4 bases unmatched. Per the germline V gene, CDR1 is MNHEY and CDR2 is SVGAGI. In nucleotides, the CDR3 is TGTGCCAGCAGTTACTCGCAGGGACTAGTCTACAATGAGCAGTTCTTC. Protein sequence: CASSYSQGLVYNEQFF.

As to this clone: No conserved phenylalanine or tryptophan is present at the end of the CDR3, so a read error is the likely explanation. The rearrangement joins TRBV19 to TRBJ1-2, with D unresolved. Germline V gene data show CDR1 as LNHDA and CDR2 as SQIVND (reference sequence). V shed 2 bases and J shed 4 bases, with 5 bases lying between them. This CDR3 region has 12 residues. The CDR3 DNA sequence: TGTGCCAGTAGTATAACAGCCTATGGCTACACCCTC. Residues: CASSITAYGYTL.

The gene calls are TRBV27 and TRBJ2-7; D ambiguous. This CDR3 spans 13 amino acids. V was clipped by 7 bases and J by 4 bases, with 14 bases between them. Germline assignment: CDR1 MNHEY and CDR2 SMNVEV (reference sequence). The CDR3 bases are TGTGCCAGCAAGAGACACGGTCAATACGAGCAGTACTTC. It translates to CASKRHGQYEQYF.

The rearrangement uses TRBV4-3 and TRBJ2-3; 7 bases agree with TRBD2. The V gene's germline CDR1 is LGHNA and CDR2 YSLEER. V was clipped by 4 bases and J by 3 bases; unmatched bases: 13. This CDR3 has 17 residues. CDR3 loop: CASSPIHGLVGTDTQYF. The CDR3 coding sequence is TGCGCCAGCAGCCCCATTCACGGACTAGTGGGGACAGATACGCAGTATTTT.

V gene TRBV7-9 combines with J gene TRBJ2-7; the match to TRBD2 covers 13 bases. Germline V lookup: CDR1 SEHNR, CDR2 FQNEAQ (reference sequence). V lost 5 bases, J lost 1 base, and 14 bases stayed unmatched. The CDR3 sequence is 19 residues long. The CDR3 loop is CASSPVRPGGLAGSYEQYF. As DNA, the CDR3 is TGTGCCAGCAGCCCCGTTCGCCCAGGGGGACTAGCGGGGTCCTACGAGCAGTACTTC. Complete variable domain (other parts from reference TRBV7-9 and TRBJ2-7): DTGVSQNPRHKITKRGQNVTFRCDPISEHNRLYWYRQTLGQGPEFLTYFQNEAQLEKSRLLSDRFSAERPKGSFSTLEIQRTEQGDSAMYLCASSPVRPGGLAGSYEQYFGPGTRLTVT.

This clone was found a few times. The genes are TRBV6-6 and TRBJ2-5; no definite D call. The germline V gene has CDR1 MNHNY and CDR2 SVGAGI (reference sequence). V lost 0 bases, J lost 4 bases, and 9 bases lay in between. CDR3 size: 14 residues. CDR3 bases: TGTGCCAGCAGTTACTCCTGGGTGGGAGAGACCCAGTACTTC. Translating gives CASSYSWVGETQYF.